This T cell receptor beta chain stems from a study of naive CD8 T cells in extremely preterm neonates. Broader study findings: Relative to older groups, preterm infants had shorter, less trimmed CDR3s with fewer N additions.

Extremely preterm deliveries at roughly 23-27 weeks of gestation provided the preterm samples. The CDR3 has 14 amino acids. V dropped 3 bases and J dropped 3; count of bases not matched to a gene: 1. Germline CDR1 LNHNV, CDR2 YYDKDF (reference sequence). TCRdb's copy holds only in-frame clones and misses some; the assay was immunoSEQ multiplex PCR. The table shows around 25,000 clones, with about nine tenths occurring only once. Details on this clone: As yet, its antigen is unknown.

This receptor was taken from a boy who was born preterm. The sample consisted of naive CD8+ T cells from cord blood. This sequence joins TRBV15 and TRBJ2-2; 7 nucleotides line up with TRBD1. CDR3 in DNA: TGTGCCACCAGCAGGACAGGGCACACCGGGGAGCTGTTTTTT. It yields the protein CATSRTGHTGELFF. Full variable domain (missing parts from reference TRBV15 and TRBJ2-2): DAMVIQNPRYQVTQFGKPVTLSCSQTLNHNVMYWYQQKSSQAPKLLFHYYDKDFNNEADTPDNFQSRRPNTSFCFLDIRSPGLGDTAMYLCATSRTGHTGELFFGEGSRLTVL.